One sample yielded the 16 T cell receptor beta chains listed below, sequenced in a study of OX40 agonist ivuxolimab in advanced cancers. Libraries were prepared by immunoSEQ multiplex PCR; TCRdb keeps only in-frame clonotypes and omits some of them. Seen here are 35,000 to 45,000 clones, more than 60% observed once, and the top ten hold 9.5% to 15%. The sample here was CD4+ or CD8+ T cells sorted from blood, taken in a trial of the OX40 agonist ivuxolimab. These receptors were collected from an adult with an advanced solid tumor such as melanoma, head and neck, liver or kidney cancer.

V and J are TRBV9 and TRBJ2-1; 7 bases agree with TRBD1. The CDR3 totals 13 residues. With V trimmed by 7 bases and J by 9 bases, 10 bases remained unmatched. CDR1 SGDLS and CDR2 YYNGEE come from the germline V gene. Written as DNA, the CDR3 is TGTGCCAGCGAGCCTACAGGGGTCGGTGAGCAGTTCTTC. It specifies CASEPTGVGEQFF. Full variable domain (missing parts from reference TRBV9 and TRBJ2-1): DSGVTQTPKHLITATGQRVTLRCSPRSGDLSVYWYQQSLDQGLQFLIQYYNGEERAKGNILERFSAQQFPDLHSELNLSSLELGDSALYFCASEPTGVGEQFFGPGTRLTVL.

CDR3 nucleotide sequence: TGTGCTAGTGGTGGACGGGACGCCGAGGGTCCCGGGGAGCTGTTTTTT. This codes for CASGGRDAEGPGELFF. The chain combines TRBV12-5 with TRBJ2-2, with D perhaps matching TRBD1 or TRBD2 (5 bases each). Trimming took off 5 bases at V and 6 bases at J, with 19 bases between the two ends. The CDR3 has 16 residues. Germline lookup yields CDR1 LGHNT and CDR2 FRNRAP.

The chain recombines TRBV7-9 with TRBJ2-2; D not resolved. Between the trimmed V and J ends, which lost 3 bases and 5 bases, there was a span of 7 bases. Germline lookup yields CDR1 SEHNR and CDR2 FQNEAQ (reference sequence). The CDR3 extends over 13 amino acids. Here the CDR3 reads CASSLGRTGELFF. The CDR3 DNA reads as TGTGCCAGCAGCTTGGGCCGGACCGGGGAGCTGTTTTTT.

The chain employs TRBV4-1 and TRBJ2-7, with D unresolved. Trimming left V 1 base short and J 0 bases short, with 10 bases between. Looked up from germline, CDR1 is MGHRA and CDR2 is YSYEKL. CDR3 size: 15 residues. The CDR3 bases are TGCGCCAGCAGCCAAGGGGTAGGAGTCTCCTACGAGCAGTACTTC. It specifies CASSQGVGVSYEQYF.

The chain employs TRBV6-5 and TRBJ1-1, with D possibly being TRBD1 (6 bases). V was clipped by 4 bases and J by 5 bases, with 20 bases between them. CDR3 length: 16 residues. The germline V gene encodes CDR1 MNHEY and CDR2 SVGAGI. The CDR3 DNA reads TGTGCCAGCAGTTCCCGCTGGGGGGGGCGCGGAACTGAAGCTTTCTTT. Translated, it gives CASSSRWGGRGTEAFF.

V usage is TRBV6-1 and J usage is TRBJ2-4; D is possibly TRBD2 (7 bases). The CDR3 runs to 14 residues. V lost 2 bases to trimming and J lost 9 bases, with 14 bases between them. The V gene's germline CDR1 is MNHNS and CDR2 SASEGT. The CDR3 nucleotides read TGTGCCAGCAGTGAAACTAGTAGGGGGGGCATTCAGTACTTC. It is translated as CASSETSRGGIQYF.

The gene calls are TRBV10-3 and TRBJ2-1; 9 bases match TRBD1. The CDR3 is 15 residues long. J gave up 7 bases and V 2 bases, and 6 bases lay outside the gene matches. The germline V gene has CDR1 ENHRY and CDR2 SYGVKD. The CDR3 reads CAISEGTGSTNEQFF. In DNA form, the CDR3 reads TGTGCCATCAGTGAGGGGACAGGGTCCACGAATGAGCAGTTCTTC.

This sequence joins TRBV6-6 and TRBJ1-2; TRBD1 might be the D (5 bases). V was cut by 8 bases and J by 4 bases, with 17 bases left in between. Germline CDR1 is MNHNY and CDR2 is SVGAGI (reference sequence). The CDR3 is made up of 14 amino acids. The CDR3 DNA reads TGTGCCAGCGACGACAGTCTTTCGTCCTATGGCTACACCTTC. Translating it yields CASDDSLSSYGYTF.

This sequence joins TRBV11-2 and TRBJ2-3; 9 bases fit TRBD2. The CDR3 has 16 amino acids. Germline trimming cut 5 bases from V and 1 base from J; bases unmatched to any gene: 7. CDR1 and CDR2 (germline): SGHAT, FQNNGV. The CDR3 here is CASSISGRQGTDTQYF. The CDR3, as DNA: TGTGCCAGCAGCATTAGCGGGAGACAAGGCACAGATACGCAGTATTTT.

The CDR3, as DNA: TGTGCCAGCAGCTTAGGGCTCCAAGAGACCCAGTACTTC. Amino acids: CASSLGLQETQYF. The rearrangement uses TRBV7-9 and TRBJ2-5; D not resolved. The CDR3 length is 13 residues. The V gene lost 1 base and the J gene lost 1 base, with 4 bases spanning the gap. The germline CDR1 and CDR2 sequences are SEHNR and FQNEAQ (reference sequence).

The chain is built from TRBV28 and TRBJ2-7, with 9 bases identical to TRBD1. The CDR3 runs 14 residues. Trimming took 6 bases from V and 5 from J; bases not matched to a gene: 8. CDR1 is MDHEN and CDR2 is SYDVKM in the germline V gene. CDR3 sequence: CASSYGTGKDEQYF. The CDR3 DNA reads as TGTGCCAGCAGCTACGGGACAGGGAAAGACGAGCAGTACTTC.

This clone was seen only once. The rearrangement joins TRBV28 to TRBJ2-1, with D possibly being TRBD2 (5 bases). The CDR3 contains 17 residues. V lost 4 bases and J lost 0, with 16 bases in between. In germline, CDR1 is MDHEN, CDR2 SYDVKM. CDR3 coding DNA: TGTGCCAGCAGTTCCGTGGCGGGTGAGAGCTCCTACAATGAGCAGTTCTTC. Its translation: CASSSVAGESSYNEQFF.

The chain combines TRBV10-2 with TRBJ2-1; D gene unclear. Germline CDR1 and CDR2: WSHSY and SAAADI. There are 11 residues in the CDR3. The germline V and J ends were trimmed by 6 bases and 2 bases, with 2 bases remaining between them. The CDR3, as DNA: TGCGCCAGCAGGCCCTACAATGAGCAGTTCTTC. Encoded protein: CASRPYNEQFF.

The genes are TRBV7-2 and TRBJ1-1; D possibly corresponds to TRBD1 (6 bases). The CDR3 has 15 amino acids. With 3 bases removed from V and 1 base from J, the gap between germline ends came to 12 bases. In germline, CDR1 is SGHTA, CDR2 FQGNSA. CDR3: CASSFLRGTNTEAFF. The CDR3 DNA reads TGTGCCAGCAGCTTCCTGAGGGGGACGAACACTGAAGCTTTCTTT. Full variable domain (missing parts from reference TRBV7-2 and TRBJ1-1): GAGVSQSPSNKVTEKGKDVELRCDPISGHTALYWYRQSLGQGLEFLIYFQGNSAPDKSGLPSDRFSAERTGGSVSTLTIQRTQQEDSAVYLCASSFLRGTNTEAFFGQGTRLTVV.

The CDR3 loop reads CASRPGLLQETQYF. The CDR3 DNA sequence: TGTGCCAGCAGACCCGGACTCTTACAAGAGACCCAGTACTTC. The chain has TRBV11-2 and TRBJ2-5, with D perhaps matching TRBD2 (5 bases). The length of the CDR3 is 14 residues. Germline V lookup: CDR1 SGHAT, CDR2 FQNNGV. The germline V and J ends were trimmed by 6 bases and 2 bases, with 13 bases remaining between them.

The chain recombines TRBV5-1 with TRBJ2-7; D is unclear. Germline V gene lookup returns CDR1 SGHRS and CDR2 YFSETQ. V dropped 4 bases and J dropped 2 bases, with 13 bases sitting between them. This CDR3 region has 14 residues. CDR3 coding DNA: TGCGCCAGCAGCACAAGTCTACCTACCTACGAGCAGTACTTC. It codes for CASSTSLPTYEQYF.